These T cell receptor beta chains were read from a single sample in a study of CD8 T cells in ankylosing spondylitis. TCRdb recomputed calls from the 5' RACE reads with MiXCR, one row per CDR3 protein. The sample yields under 850,000 distinct CDR3 sequences, over 15% seen once. Material: blood, either unsorted or a sorted T cell fraction (not recorded which). These receptors originate from a male donor with ankylosing spondylitis. Each CDR3 is given with its conserved first and last residue.

V gene,J gene,CDR3 protein
TRBV20-1,TRBJ2-1,CSARGHGGNNEQFF
TRBV9,TRBJ1-2,CASSPQTGQRGYTF
TRBV30,TRBJ1-3,CACRPTVSGNTIYF
TRBV5-1,TRBJ2-1,CASSSGTSNNEQFF
TRBV29-1,TRBJ2-3,CSVGPQTSGSYADTQYF
TRBV7-2,TRBJ1-1,CASSSQGGRMNTEAFF
TRBV20-1,TRBJ2-1,CSARDSLYNEQFF
TRBV29-1,TRBJ2-7,CSVATGGRYEQYF
TRBV20-1,TRBJ2-7,CSAQGLAAYEQYF
TRBV29-1,TRBJ2-3,CSVEQATDTQYF
TRBV4-3,TRBJ2-1,CASSQDLWNEQFF
TRBV7-9,TRBJ1-3,CASREQVSGNTIYF
TRBV5-1,TRBJ2-1,CASSEGTADNEQFF
TRBV7-8,TRBJ1-5,CASSEEGNNQPQHF
TRBV7-9,TRBJ2-7,CASSSTWTGPYEQYF
TRBV5-6,TRBJ1-3,CASSSDRASGNTIYF
TRBV7-2,TRBJ2-2,CASSLGPRGEGVTGELFF
TRBV2,TRBJ2-2,CASSEWGSSGTGELFF
TRBV5-1,TRBJ2-7,CASSLGDRGGYEQYF
TRBV5-1,TRBJ2-3,CASSFQRGDTDTQYF
TRBV29-1,TRBJ2-5,CSVETPVLGETQYF
TRBV11-2,TRBJ2-3,CASSLQSGGYSTDTQYF
TRBV14,TRBJ1-3,CASSLSRISGNTIYF
TRBV4-2,TRBJ2-7,CASSQESLDEQYF
TRBV27,TRBJ1-6,CASSPVGGQGFHNSPLHF
TRBV20-1,TRBJ2-3,CSARVGSTDTQYF
TRBV5-1,TRBJ1-2,CASSALTPRDYGYTF
TRBV5-1,TRBJ2-1,CASSLEGRGGGEQFF
TRBV20-1,TRBJ2-2,CSARDKGNTGELFF
TRBV28,TRBJ2-2,CASTLSGNTGELFF
TRBV27,TRBJ2-5,CASSSPFRGETQYF
TRBV20-1,TRBJ2-3,CSARDPRQGRTDTQYF
TRBV10-3,TRBJ1-1,CAIGPPGTATEAFF
TRBV11-2,TRBJ2-1,CASSLLAGADYNEQFF
TRBV2,TRBJ2-5,CASVQTGWPEETQYF
TRBV5-1,TRBJ2-3,CASSFSPSGLEGTQYF
TRBV4-2,TRBJ2-2,CASSPLYMTSGNTGELFF
TRBV4-2,TRBJ2-2,CASSRYNSVNTGELFF
TRBV5-1,TRBJ2-1,CASSWGTGGGEQFF
TRBV11-2,TRBJ2-1,CASSLILGDLYNEQFF
TRBV7-3,TRBJ2-3,CASSLTQRGNTDTQYF
TRBV27,TRBJ1-1,CASSLQRGGTEAFF
TRBV5-1,TRBJ2-2,CASSFPGAVSGELFF
TRBV7-3,TRBJ2-1,CASSPRLAGSHEQFF
TRBV27,TRBJ2-3,CASSKLDIPVTQYF
TRBV3-1,TRBJ1-2,CASSHRTSGRDYGYTF
TRBV7-2,TRBJ2-7,CASSFLAGALGEQYF
TRBV7-6,TRBJ2-3,CAIHTQYF
TRBV4-2,TRBJ2-3,CASSQALAGGEDTQYF
TRBV7-6,TRBJ2-3,CASSPGLAGGSTDTQYF
TRBV7-6,TRBJ1-2,CASEPRKQDYGYTF
TRBV29-1,TRBJ2-1,CSVPRDYNEQFF
TRBV20-1,TRBJ2-5,CSARDFAPSPQETQYF
TRBV20-1,TRBJ2-5,CSAPVGSRETQYF
TRBV15,TRBJ1-2,CATSKVMRPYGYTF
TRBV3-1,TRBJ1-1,CASSQVWGTEAFF
TRBV29-1,TRBJ1-2,CSVESAGTLNYGYTF
TRBV3-1,TRBJ2-5,CASSLPSGQYQETQYF
TRBV12-3/TRBV12-4,TRBJ2-1,CASSITRGLGFF